The 29 T cell receptor beta chains given below trace back to one sample, sequenced in a study of siplizumab effects on memory and regulatory T cells. Here immunoSEQ multiplex PCR was the method, and the copy in TCRdb shows in-frame clones only, minus some. The table records some 96,000 clones, 80% to 95% of them present only once. Material: CD4+ T cells sorted from blood. These receptors all stem from a human donor in good health.

The CDR3 reads CASSWDYSTGELFF. The CDR3 region has the DNA TGTGCCAGCAGTTGGGACTATTCTACCGGGGAGCTGTTTTTT. The V and J genes are TRBV28 and TRBJ2-2; TRBD2 agrees at 7 bases. Germline V gene sequence: CDR1 MDHEN, CDR2 SYDVKM. Trimming took 4 bases from V and 5 from J; bases not matched to a gene: 4. This CDR3 comprises 14 residues.

The chain links TRBV7-3 to TRBJ2-1; D unclear. This CDR3 comprises 13 residues. In germline, CDR1 is SGHTA, CDR2 FQGTGA. Trimming pared 5 bases from V and 8 bases from J, leaving 13 bases between. The CDR3 is CASSPGPRDEQFF. DNA of the CDR3: TGTGCCAGCAGCCCCGGTCCTCGAGATGAGCAGTTCTTC.

V gene TRBV15 combines with J gene TRBJ1-5; D unclear. CDR1 is LNHNV, CDR2 YYDKDF, per germline (reference sequence). This CDR3 is 15 amino acids long. V lost 0 bases, J lost 0 bases, and 6 bases lay in between. This CDR3 reads CATSRDTVSNQPQHF. The CDR3 bases are TGTGCCACCAGCAGAGATACAGTTAGCAATCAGCCCCAGCATTTT.

The V and J genes are TRBV7-2 and TRBJ1-3; no clear D gene. Per the germline V gene, CDR1 is SGHTA and CDR2 is FQGNSA. The V end was cut by 3 bases, the J end by 0 bases, with 9 bases between. The CDR3 is 15 amino acids. CDR3 loop: CASSFSGNSGNTIYF. CDR3 DNA sequence: TGTGCCAGCAGCTTCTCTGGAAACTCTGGAAACACCATATATTTT.

This clone was found once. This chain connects TRBV7-3 to TRBJ2-7, with D perhaps TRBD2 (5 bases). The V and J ends lost 2 bases and 0 bases respectively, with 11 bases between them. Germline V lookup: CDR1 SGHTA, CDR2 FQGTGA. CDR3 length: 15 amino acids. This chain's CDR3 is CASSLRGGSSYEQYF. In nucleotides, the CDR3 is TGTGCCAGCAGCTTACGCGGCGGGTCCTCCTACGAGCAGTACTTC.

Only a few counts were recorded for this clone. The chain joins TRBV19 to TRBJ1-5; D unclear. The CDR3 covers 13 residues. CDR1 is LNHDA, CDR2 SQIVND, per germline (reference sequence). V lost 0 bases and J lost 5, with 5 bases in between. Here the CDR3 reads CASSIERYQPQHF. The DNA of the CDR3 is TGTGCCAGTAGTATAGAGCGGTATCAGCCCCAGCATTTT.

The genes are TRBV12-5 and TRBJ2-3; D possibly matches TRBD1 or TRBD2 (7 bases each). This CDR3 has 15 amino acids. Between the trimmed V and J ends, which lost 2 bases and 5 bases, there was a span of 14 bases. Germline CDR1 reads LGHNT; CDR2 reads FRNRAP. CDR3 amino acids: CASGLPPGGVDTQYF. Here the CDR3 DNA reads TGTGCTAGTGGTTTGCCCCCAGGGGGGGTAGATACGCAGTATTTT.

The genes are TRBV29-1 and TRBJ1-2, with a possible D match to TRBD1 (5 bases). CDR3 length: 12 residues. Deletions cut 3 bases from V and 2 bases from J, with 7 bases between. The germline V gene encodes CDR1 SQVTM and CDR2 ANQGSEA. The CDR3 region is CSVDAGNYGYTF. The CDR3 DNA sequence: TGCAGCGTTGATGCAGGGAACTATGGCTACACCTTC.

The CDR3: CASSRTEDEQFF. The CDR3 DNA is TGTGCCAGCTCACGGACGGAGGATGAGCAGTTCTTC. The chain links TRBV18 to TRBJ2-1; D might be TRBD2 (5 bases). Germline CDR1 reads KGHSH; CDR2 reads LQKENI. The CDR3 runs to 12 residues. Trimming cost V 4 bases and J 8 bases, with 9 bases left between them.

J is TRBJ1-5 and V is TRBV2, with D perhaps TRBD1 (5 bases). The V and J ends lost 6 bases and 0 bases respectively, with 12 bases between them. This CDR3 comprises 15 residues. CDR1 is SNHLY and CDR2 is FYNNEI in the germline V gene. The CDR3 nucleotides read TGTGCCAGCAGCATGACAGCACCTAGCAATCAGCCCCAGCATTTT. Its translation is CASSMTAPSNQPQHF.

The rearrangement uses TRBV10-3 and TRBJ1-1; no reliable D call. With 7 bases removed from V and 1 base from J, the gap between germline ends came to 7 bases. The CDR3 is made up of 12 amino acids. Germline V gene sequence: CDR1 ENHRY, CDR2 SYGVKD. The CDR3 DNA reads as TGTGCCATCACTCGAGGGAACACTGAAGCTTTCTTT. Protein: CAITRGNTEAFF.

This clone has just one count. The chain couples TRBV11-3 to TRBJ2-5, with TRBD2 as a possible D gene (6 bases). The V gene lost 6 bases and the J gene lost 2 bases, with 7 bases spanning the gap. CDR3 length: 12 amino acids. Germline assignment: CDR1 SGHNT and CDR2 YENEEA. This CDR3 reads CASSAGQETQYF. In DNA, the CDR3 is TGTGCCAGCAGTGCGGGGCAAGAGACCCAGTACTTC.

Concerning this clone: Other nucleotide sequences from this sample produce the same CDR3. The J gene is TRBJ1-1, the V gene TRBV7-9; D not resolved. The germline V gene encodes CDR1 SEHNR and CDR2 FQNEAQ (reference sequence). V was shortened by 1 base and J by 2 bases, with 8 bases between the two germline ends. The length of the CDR3 is 14 residues. CDR3 loop: CASSLGTANTEAFF. The CDR3 coding sequence is TGTGCCAGCAGCTTAGGAACAGCAAACACTGAAGCTTTCTTT. The entire variable domain, with the rest obtained from reference TRBV7-9 and TRBJ1-1, is as follows: DTGVSQNPRHKITKRGQNVTFRCDPISEHNRLYWYRQTLGQGPEFLTYFQNEAQLEKSRLLSDRFSAERPKGSFSTLEIQRTEQGDSAMYLCASSLGTANTEAFFGQGTRLTVV.

The rearrangement uses TRBV19 and TRBJ1-3; D not certain. V shed 5 bases and J shed 0 bases, with 5 bases lying between them. Germline lookup yields CDR1 LNHDA and CDR2 SQIVND (reference sequence). The CDR3 extends over 13 amino acids. The CDR3 region is CASSDGSGNTIYF. The CDR3 region has the DNA TGTGCCAGTAGTGACGGCTCTGGAAACACCATATATTTT.

The rearrangement links TRBV7-2 to TRBJ2-7; 8 bases fit TRBD2. CDR3 length: 16 amino acids. Trimming at V came to 1 base and at J to 9 bases, leaving 14 bases not matched to a gene. Per the germline V gene, CDR1 is SGHTA and CDR2 is FQGNSA. The CDR3 region has the DNA TGTGCCAGCAGCTTAGAGTTGCCGGGACTAGGATTCGCGCAGTACTTC. It is translated as CASSLELPGLGFAQYF.

The chain joins TRBV5-1 to TRBJ1-1, with D perhaps TRBD1 (5 bases). With 3 bases removed from V and 1 base from J, the gap between germline ends came to 7 bases. This CDR3 has 13 amino acids. The germline CDR1 and CDR2 sequences are SGHRS and YFSETQ. CDR3 sequence (DNA): TGCGCCAGCAGCTCTCAGGGGAACACTGAAGCTTTCTTT. Its protein is CASSSQGNTEAFF.

The genes are TRBV5-4 and TRBJ2-5; 11 bases agree with TRBD2. This CDR3 has 16 amino acids. The germline V gene encodes CDR1 SGHNT and CDR2 YYREEE (reference sequence). Trimming removed 0 bases from V and 4 bases from J; junction bases left unmatched: 5. Written as DNA, the CDR3 is TGTGCCAGCAGCTTGGGGGCTAGCGGGGGGCCAGAGACCCAGTACTTC. Protein product: CASSLGASGGPETQYF.

The rearrangement uses TRBV28 and TRBJ2-5; 9 positions match TRBD1. The ends lost 2 bases at V and 5 bases at J; junction bases unmatched: 3. This CDR3 comprises 14 residues. Germline CDR1 MDHEN, CDR2 SYDVKM. This CDR3 is CASSLGTGLETQYF. The CDR3 coding sequence is TGTGCCAGCAGTTTAGGGACAGGGTTGGAGACCCAGTACTTC.

The chain recombines TRBV25-1 with TRBJ2-5; TRBD1 is a possible D gene (6 bases). CDR3 length: 15 residues. With 7 bases removed from V and 5 bases from J, the gap between germline ends came to 20 bases. CDR1 is MGHDK and CDR2 is SYGVNS in the germline V gene. This chain's CDR3 is CASKQGHYVWETQYF. In DNA, the CDR3 is TGTGCCAGCAAACAGGGTCATTACGTTTGGGAGACCCAGTACTTC.

CDR3 protein: CASSPLGQAMGSYEQYF. Here the CDR3 DNA reads TGTGCCAGCTCACCACTGGGACAGGCGATGGGCTCCTACGAGCAGTACTTC. The chain has TRBV18 and TRBJ2-7; 8 nucleotides line up with TRBD1. The V gene end was trimmed by 1 base and the J gene end by 0 bases; junction bases not matched to a gene: 8. The germline CDR1 and CDR2 sequences are KGHSH and LQKENI. The CDR3 loop spans 17 amino acids.

V is TRBV6-4 and J is TRBJ2-1, with a possible D match to TRBD2 (5 bases). Germline values: CDR1 MRHNA, CDR2 SNTAGT. The CDR3 totals 13 residues. Trimming took off 9 bases at V and 9 bases at J, with 18 bases between the two ends. The DNA for the CDR3 is TGTGCCAGGTCTCTCGAGGGATCAGGTGAGCAGTTCTTC. It yields the protein CARSLEGSGEQFF.

The chain recombines TRBV6-4 with TRBJ1-6; 9 bases align to TRBD1. Germline V gene sequence: CDR1 MRHNA, CDR2 SNTAGT. The CDR3 spans 17 residues. Trimming removed 1 base from V and 7 bases from J; junction bases left unmatched: 8. CDR3 DNA sequence: TGTGCCAGCAGTGACTATGGAATAGGACAGGGGAATTCACCCCTCCACTTT. Protein: CASSDYGIGQGNSPLHF.

V is TRBV6-1 and J is TRBJ2-1; no reliable D call. The CDR3 spans 15 residues. V shed 4 bases and J shed 9 bases, with 19 bases lying between them. Germline loops: CDR1 MNHNS, CDR2 SASEGT. The CDR3 protein is CASSGTDRVAGEQFF. The CDR3 nucleotides read TGTGCCAGCAGTGGAACAGATCGGGTGGCCGGTGAGCAGTTCTTC.

The rearrangement joins TRBV13 to TRBJ2-7; TRBD2 matches at 8 bases. Germline assignment: CDR1 PRHDT and CDR2 FYEKMQ (reference sequence). Germline trimming cut 1 base from V and 2 bases from J; bases unmatched to any gene: 4. The CDR3 consists of 15 residues. As DNA, the CDR3 is TGTGCCAGCAGCTTAGAGGCGGGGGGAACCTACGAGCAGTACTTC. It codes for CASSLEAGGTYEQYF.

This chain links TRBV14 with TRBJ1-1, with a weak D call TRBD1 (6 bases). Per the germline V gene, CDR1 is SGHDN and CDR2 is FVKESK. The CDR3 has 15 amino acids. The V end was cut by 4 bases, the J end by 1 base, with 13 bases between. The DNA for the CDR3 is TGTGCCAGCAGCCTCCGGGGGGCGAGGAACACTGAAGCTTTCTTT. Amino acid sequence: CASSLRGARNTEAFF.

This sequence joins TRBV18 and TRBJ2-1; D possibly matches TRBD1 or TRBD2 (5 bases each). CDR3 size: 15 residues. Germline CDR1 is KGHSH and CDR2 is LQKENI. Trimming left V 0 bases short and J 2 bases short, with 8 bases between. CDR3 sequence (DNA): TGTGCCAGCTCACCACCGGGGGTAGCCTACAATGAGCAGTTCTTC. As protein: CASSPPGVAYNEQFF. Full variable domain (rest looked up from reference TRBV18 and TRBJ2-1): NAGVMQNPRHLVRRRGQEARLRCSPMKGHSHVYWYRQLPEEGLKFMVYLQKENIIDESGMPKERFSAEFPKEGPSILRIQQVVRGDSAAYFCASSPPGVAYNEQFFGPGTRLTVL.

The CDR3 sequence: CASSQEGWVGGETQYF. CDR3 coding DNA: TGCGCCAGCAGCCAAGAAGGTTGGGTCGGAGGAGAGACCCAGTACTTC. The V call is TRBV4-1, the J call TRBJ2-5; a possible D gene is TRBD2 (5 bases). The CDR3 spans 16 residues. Trimming removed 0 bases at V and 4 bases at J, with 15 bases between. Germline V gene lookup returns CDR1 MGHRA and CDR2 YSYEKL.

The V gene is TRBV4-1, the J gene TRBJ1-2, with D perhaps TRBD1 (6 bases). Germline values: CDR1 MGHRA, CDR2 YSYEKL. V lost 1 base, J lost 4 bases, and 10 bases lay in between. The CDR3 is 14 amino acids. The CDR3 is CASSQAQGPYGYTF. CDR3 nucleotides: TGCGCCAGCAGCCAAGCACAGGGCCCCTATGGCTACACCTTC.

This clone was observed a few times. The chain employs TRBV20-1 and TRBJ1-1; D remains unclear. Germline assignment: CDR1 DFQATT and CDR2 SNEGSKA (reference sequence). This CDR3 comprises 11 residues. The V end was cut by 5 bases, the J end by 9 bases, with 13 bases between. The CDR3 region has the DNA TGCAGTGCTTCGAGACGGGTGAAAGCTTTCTTT. Protein sequence: CSASRRVKAFF.